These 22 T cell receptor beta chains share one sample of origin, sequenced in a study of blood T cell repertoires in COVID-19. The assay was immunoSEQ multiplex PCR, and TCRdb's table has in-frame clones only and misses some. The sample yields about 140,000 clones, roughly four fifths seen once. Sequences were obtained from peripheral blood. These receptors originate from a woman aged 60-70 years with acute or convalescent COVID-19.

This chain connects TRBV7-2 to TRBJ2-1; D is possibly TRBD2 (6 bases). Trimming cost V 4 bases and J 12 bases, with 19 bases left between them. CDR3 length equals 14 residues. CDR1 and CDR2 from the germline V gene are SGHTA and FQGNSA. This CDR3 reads CASSSLFVGGLQFF. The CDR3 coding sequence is TGTGCCAGCAGCTCCCTTTTTGTGGGAGGTCTGCAGTTCTTC.

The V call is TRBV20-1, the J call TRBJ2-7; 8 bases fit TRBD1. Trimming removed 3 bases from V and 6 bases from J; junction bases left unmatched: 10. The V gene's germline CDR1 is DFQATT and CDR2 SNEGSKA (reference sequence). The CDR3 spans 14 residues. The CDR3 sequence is CSASGDRRWGEQYF. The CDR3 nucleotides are TGCAGTGCTAGTGGGGACAGGAGATGGGGCGAGCAGTACTTC.

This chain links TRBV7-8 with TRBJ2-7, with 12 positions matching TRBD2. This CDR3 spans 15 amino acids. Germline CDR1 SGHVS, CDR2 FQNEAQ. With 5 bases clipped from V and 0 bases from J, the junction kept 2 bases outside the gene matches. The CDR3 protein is CASSILAGGSYEQYF. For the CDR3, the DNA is TGTGCCAGCAGCATACTAGCGGGGGGCTCCTACGAGCAGTACTTC.

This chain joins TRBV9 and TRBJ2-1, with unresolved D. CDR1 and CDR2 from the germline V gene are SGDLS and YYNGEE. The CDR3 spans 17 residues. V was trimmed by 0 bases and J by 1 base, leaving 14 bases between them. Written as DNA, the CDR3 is TGTGCCAGCAGCGTAGCTTACGGTGAGGCGTCCTACAATGAGCAGTTCTTC. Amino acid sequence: CASSVAYGEASYNEQFF.

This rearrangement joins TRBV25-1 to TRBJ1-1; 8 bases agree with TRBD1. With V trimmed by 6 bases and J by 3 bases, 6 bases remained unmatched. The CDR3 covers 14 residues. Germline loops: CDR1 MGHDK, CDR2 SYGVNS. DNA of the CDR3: TGTGCCAGCAGCGACAGGGGAAGGGACACTGAAGCTTTCTTT. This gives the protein CASSDRGRDTEAFF.

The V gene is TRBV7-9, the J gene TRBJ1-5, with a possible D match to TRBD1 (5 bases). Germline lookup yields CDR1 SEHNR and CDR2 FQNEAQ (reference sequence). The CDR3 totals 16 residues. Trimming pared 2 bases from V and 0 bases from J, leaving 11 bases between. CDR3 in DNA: TGTGCCAGCAGCTTATTGCAGGGCGATAGCAATCAGCCCCAGCATTTT. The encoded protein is CASSLLQGDSNQPQHF.

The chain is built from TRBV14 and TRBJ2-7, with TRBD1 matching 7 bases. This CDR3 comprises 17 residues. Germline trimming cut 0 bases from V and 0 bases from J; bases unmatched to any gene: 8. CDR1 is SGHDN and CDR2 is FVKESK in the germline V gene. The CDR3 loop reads CASSQDLRRGYSYEQYF. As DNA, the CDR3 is TGTGCCAGCAGCCAAGACCTCCGCAGGGGGTACTCCTACGAGCAGTACTTC.

The CDR3 sequence: CAWSFRDSYMNTEAFF. The CDR3 DNA follows: TGTGCCTGGAGTTTCCGAGACAGTTACATGAACACTGAAGCTTTCTTT. The chain carries TRBV30 and TRBJ1-1; tentative D call: TRBD1 (5 bases). Germline lookup yields CDR1 GTSNPN and CDR2 SVGIG (reference sequence). Trimming pared 2 bases from V and 0 bases from J, leaving 16 bases between. The CDR3 has 16 amino acids. The full variable domain, with the rest looked up from reference TRBV30 and TRBJ1-1, is SQTIHQWPATLVQPVGSPLSLECTVEGTSNPNLYWYRQAAGRGLQLLFYSVGIGQISSEVPQNLSASRPQDRQFILSSKKLLLSDSGFYLCAWSFRDSYMNTEAFFGQGTRLTVV.

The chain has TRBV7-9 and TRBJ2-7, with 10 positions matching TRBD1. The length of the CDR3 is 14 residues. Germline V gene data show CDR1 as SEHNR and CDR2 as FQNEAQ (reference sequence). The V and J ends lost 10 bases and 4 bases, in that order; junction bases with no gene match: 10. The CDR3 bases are TGTGCCACCCAAACCGGGACAGGGGATTACGAGCAGTACTTC. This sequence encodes CATQTGTGDYEQYF.

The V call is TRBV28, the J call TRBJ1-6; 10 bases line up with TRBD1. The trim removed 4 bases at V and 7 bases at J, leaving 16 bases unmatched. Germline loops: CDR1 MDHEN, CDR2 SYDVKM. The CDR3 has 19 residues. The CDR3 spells CASSSENRDRGWGNSPLHF. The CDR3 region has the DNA TGTGCCAGCAGTTCTGAAAACCGGGACAGGGGTTGGGGGAATTCACCCCTCCACTTT.

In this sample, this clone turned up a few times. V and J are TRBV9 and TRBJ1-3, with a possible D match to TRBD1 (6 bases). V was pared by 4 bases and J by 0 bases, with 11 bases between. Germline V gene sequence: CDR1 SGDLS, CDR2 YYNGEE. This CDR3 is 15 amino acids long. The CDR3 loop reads CASSKGDNSGNTIYF. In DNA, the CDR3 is TGTGCCAGCAGCAAGGGGGACAACTCTGGAAACACCATATATTTT.

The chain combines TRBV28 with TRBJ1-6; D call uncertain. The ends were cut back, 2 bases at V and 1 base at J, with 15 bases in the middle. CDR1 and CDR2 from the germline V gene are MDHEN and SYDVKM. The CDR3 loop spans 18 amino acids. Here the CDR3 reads CASSLPDTLLSYNSPLHF. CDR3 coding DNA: TGTGCCAGCAGTTTACCTGACACCCTACTTTCCTATAATTCACCCCTCCACTTT.

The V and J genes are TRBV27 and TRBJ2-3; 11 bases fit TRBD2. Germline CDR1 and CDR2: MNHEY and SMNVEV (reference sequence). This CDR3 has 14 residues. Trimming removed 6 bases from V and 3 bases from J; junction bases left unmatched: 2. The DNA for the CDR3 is TGTGCCAGCAGAAGACTAGCGGGAACAGATACGCAGTATTTT. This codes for CASRRLAGTDTQYF.

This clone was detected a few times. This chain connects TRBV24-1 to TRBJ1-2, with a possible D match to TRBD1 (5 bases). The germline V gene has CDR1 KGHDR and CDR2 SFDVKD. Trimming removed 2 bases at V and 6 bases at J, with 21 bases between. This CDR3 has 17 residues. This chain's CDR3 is CATSDSTGGRLRNGYTF. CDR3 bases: TGTGCCACCAGTGATTCGACGGGGGGACGTCTAAGGAATGGCTACACCTTC.

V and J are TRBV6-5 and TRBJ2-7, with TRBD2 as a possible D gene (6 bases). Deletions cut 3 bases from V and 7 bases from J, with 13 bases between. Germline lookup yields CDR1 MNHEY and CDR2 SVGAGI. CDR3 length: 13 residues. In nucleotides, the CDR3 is TGTGCCAGCAGTTATAAACTAGCTCGGGAGCAGTACTTC. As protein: CASSYKLAREQYF.

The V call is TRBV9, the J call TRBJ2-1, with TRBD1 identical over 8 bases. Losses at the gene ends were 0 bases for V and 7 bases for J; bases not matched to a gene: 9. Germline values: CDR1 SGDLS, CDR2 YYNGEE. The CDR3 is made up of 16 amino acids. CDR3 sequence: CASSVGSQGAGNEQFF. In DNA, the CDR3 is TGTGCCAGCAGCGTAGGTAGCCAGGGGGCTGGGAATGAGCAGTTCTTC.

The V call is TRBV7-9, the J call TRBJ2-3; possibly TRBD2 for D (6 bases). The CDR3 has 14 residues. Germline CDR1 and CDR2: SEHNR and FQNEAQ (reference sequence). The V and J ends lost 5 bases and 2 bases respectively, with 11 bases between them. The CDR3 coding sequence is TGTGCCAGCAGCCCGACTAGTTACACAGATACGCAGTATTTT. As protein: CASSPTSYTDTQYF.

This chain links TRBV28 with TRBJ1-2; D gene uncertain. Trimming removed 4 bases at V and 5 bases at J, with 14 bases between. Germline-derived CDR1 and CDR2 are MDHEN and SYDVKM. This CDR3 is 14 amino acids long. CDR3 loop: CASSSPGRDYGYTF. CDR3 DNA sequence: TGTGCCAGCAGTTCCCCCGGGAGAGATTATGGCTACACCTTC.

CDR3 protein: CAIQGASTETGGAFGYTF. In DNA, the CDR3 is TGTGCCATCCAGGGGGCATCTACGGAGACAGGGGGCGCTTTTGGCTACACCTTC. V gene TRBV28 combines with J gene TRBJ1-2; 10 nucleotides match TRBD1. The germline CDR1 and CDR2 sequences are MDHEN and SYDVKM. CDR3 length: 18 residues. V trimming: 10 bases; J trimming: 7 bases; junction bases outside the gene matches: 24.

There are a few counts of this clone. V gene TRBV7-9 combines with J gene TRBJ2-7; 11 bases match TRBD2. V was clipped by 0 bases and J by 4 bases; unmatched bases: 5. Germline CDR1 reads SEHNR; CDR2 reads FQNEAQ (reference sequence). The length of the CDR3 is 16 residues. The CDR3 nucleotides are TGTGCCAGCAGCTTAGCGGGACTAGCGGAAGGATACGAGCAGTACTTC. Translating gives CASSLAGLAEGYEQYF.

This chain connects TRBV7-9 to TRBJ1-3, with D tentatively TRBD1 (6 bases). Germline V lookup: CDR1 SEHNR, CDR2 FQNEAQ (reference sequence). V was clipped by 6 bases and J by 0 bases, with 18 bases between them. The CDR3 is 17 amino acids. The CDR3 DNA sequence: TGTGCCAGCAGAGGGGGTGGGGCCTCCTACTCTGGAAACACCATATATTTT. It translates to CASRGGGASYSGNTIYF.

CDR3 sequence (DNA): TGTGCCAGCAGCCGTGGGAGTGAGCAGTTCTTC. Its protein product is CASSRGSEQFF. V is TRBV2 and J is TRBJ2-1; tentatively, D is TRBD2 (5 bases). The CDR3 covers 11 residues. Germline V gene sequence: CDR1 SNHLY, CDR2 FYNNEI. V gave up 6 bases and J gave up 9 bases, with 9 bases separating them.